Below, one T cell receptor (beta chain) is given with its context. PCR employed 60 Vbeta and 13 Jbeta primers. Assay used: immunoSEQ multiplex PCR; TCRdb lists only in-frame clones, some missing. This table has 130,000 to 150,000 clones, around three quarters appearing once. This entry is derived from a study of cytomegalovirus exposure and HLA in healthy donors. Nominally healthy donors provided the samples, though records likely missed some immune exposures. This CDR3 is 14 amino acids long. Trimming removed 5 bases at V and 6 bases at J, with 14 bases between. The germline CDR1 and CDR2 sequences are SGHRS and YFSETQ.

V and J are TRBV5-1 and TRBJ1-4, with a possible D match to TRBD1 (5 bases). The sample was PBMCs. The receptor comes from a man in his forties or fifties in good health and CMV-seropositive. The CDR3 DNA is TGCGCCAGCAGAAGTGGCAGGGCGGATGAAAAACTGTTTTTT. Protein sequence: CASRSGRADEKLFF.